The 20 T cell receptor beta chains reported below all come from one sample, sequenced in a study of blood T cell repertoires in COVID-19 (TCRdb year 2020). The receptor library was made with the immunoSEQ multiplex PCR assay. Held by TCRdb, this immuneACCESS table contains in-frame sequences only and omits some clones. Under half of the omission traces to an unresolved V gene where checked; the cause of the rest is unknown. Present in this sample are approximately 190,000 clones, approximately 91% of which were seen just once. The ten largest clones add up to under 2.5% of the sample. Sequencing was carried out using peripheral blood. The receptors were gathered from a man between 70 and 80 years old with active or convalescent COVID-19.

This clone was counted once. The CDR3 nucleotides read TGTGCCAGCAGCTTGAGGACAGAGAACACCGGGGAGCTGTTTTTT. It is translated as CASSLRTENTGELFF. V is TRBV5-6 and J is TRBJ2-2; tentative D call: TRBD1 (6 bases). Germline lookup yields CDR1 SGHDT and CDR2 YYEEEE. The CDR3 is 15 residues long. Trimming took 1 base from V and 1 from J, leaving 8 bases between them.

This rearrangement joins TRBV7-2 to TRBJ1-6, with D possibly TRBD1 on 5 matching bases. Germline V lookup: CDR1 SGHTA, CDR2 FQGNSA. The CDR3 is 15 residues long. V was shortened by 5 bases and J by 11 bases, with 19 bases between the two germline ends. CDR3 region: CASSLGTAGGTPLHF. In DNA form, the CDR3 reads TGTGCCAGCAGCCTGGGGACTGCCGGTGGTACACCCCTCCACTTT.

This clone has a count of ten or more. The CDR3, as DNA: TGTGCCAGCAGTGACACACTAGCGGGAGGCTCCTACAATGAGCAGTTCTTC. This encodes CASSDTLAGGSYNEQFF. The rearrangement uses TRBV25-1 and TRBJ2-1, with 12 bases matching TRBD2. Germline CDR1 and CDR2: MGHDK and SYGVNS. Unmatched junction bases numbered 3, after V lost 3 bases and J lost 0 bases. The CDR3 consists of 17 residues.

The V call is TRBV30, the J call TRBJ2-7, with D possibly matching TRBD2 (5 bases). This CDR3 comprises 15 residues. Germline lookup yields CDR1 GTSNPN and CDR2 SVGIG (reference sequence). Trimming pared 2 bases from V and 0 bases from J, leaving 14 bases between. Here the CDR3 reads CAWSIGKKPSYEQYF. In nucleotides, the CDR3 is TGTGCCTGGAGTATCGGGAAGAAACCCTCCTACGAGCAGTACTTC.

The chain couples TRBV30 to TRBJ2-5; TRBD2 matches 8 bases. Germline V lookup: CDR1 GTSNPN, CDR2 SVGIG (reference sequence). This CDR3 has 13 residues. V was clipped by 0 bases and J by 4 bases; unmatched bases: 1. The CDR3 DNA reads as TGTGCCTGGAGTGTACGGGAGGGAGAGACCCAGTACTTC. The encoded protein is CAWSVREGETQYF.

The CDR3 DNA sequence: TGTGCCAGCAGCCCCAGCCAGACTAGCGGGGTATCCTACAATGAGCAGTTCTTC. Its translation is CASSPSQTSGVSYNEQFF. The rearrangement links TRBV7-6 to TRBJ2-1; 11 bases fit TRBD2. V shed 5 bases, J shed 1 base, and the junction held 10 bases outside the gene matches. Germline V gene lookup returns CDR1 SGHVS and CDR2 FNYEAQ. This CDR3 region has 18 residues.

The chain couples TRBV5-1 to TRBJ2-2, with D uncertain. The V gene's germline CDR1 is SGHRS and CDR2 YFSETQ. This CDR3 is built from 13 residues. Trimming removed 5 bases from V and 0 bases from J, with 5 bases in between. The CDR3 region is CASSTANTGELFF. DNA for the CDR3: TGCGCCAGCAGTACGGCGAACACCGGGGAGCTGTTTTTT.

The CDR3 nucleotides are TGTGCCAGCAGCGATGACAGGGCGGGGGGCTACACCTTC. Residues: CASSDDRAGGYTF. The rearrangement links TRBV28 to TRBJ1-2, with 7 bases lining up with TRBD1. The germline CDR1 and CDR2 sequences are MDHEN and SYDVKM. The length of the CDR3 is 13 residues. Trimming at V came to 6 bases and at J to 8 bases, leaving 9 bases not matched to a gene.

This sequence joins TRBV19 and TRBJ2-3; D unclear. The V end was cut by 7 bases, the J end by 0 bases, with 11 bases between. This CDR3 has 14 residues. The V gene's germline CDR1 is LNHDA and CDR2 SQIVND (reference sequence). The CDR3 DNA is TGTGCCAGTACTAGTTTTAGGAGCACAGATACGCAGTATTTT. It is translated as CASTSFRSTDTQYF.

The CDR3 DNA reads TGTGCCACCAGCAGAGATCAGTGGGCTAGCGAGCAGTTCTTC. This sequence encodes CATSRDQWASEQFF. The J gene is TRBJ2-1, the V gene TRBV15, with TRBD2 as a possible D gene (5 bases). The CDR3 totals 14 residues. Germline assignment: CDR1 LNHNV and CDR2 YYDKDF (reference sequence). V was pared by 0 bases and J by 10 bases, with 13 bases between.

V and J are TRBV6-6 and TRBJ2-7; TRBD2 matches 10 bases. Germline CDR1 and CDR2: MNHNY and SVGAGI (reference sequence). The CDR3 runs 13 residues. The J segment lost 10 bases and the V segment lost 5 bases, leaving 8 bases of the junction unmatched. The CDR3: CASSPGTSEIQYF. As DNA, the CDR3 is TGTGCCAGCAGTCCGGGGACTAGCGAGATTCAGTACTTC.

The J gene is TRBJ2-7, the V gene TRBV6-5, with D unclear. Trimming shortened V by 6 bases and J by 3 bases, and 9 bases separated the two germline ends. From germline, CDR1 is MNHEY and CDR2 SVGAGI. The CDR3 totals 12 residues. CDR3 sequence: CASRRENYEQYF. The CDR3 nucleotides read TGTGCCAGCAGGAGAGAGAACTACGAGCAGTACTTC.

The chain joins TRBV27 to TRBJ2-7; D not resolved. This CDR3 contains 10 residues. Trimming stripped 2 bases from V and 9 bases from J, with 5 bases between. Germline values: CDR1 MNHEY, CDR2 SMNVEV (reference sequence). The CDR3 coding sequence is TGTGCCAGCAGTTTAAACGGGCAGTACTTC. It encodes CASSLNGQYF.

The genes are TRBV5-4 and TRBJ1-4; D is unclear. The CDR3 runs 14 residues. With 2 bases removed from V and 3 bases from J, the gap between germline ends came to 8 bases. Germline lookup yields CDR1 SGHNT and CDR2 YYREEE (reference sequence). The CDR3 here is CASSLAGANEKLFF. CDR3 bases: TGTGCCAGCAGCTTAGCGGGTGCTAATGAAAAACTGTTTTTT.

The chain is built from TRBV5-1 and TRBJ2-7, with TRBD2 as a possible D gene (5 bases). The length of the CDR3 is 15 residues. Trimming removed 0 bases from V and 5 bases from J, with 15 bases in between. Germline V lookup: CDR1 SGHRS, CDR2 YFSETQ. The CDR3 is CASSLAGLGIHEQYF. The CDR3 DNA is TGCGCCAGCAGCTTGGCCGGACTGGGAATCCACGAGCAGTACTTC.

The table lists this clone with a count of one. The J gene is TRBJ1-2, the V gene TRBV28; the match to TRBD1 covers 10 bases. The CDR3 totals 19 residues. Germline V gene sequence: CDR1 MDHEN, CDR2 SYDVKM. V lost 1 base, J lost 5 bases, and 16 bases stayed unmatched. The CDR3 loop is CASSLFQIPLGQGRYGYTF. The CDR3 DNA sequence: TGTGCCAGCAGTTTATTCCAAATTCCCCTGGGACAGGGGAGGTATGGCTACACCTTC.

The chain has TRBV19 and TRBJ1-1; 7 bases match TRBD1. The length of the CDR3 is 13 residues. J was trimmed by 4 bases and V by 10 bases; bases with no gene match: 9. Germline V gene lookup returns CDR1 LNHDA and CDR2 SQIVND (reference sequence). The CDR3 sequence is CATSDRLGTEAFF. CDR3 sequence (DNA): TGTGCCACTTCGGACAGGCTGGGCACTGAAGCTTTCTTT.

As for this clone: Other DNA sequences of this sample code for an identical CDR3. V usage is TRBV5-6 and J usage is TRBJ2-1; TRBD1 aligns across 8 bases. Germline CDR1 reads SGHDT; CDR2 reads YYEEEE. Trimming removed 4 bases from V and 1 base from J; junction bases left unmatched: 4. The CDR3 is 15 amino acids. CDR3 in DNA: TGTGCCAGCAGCCCTACAGGGGGATCCTACAATGAGCAGTTCTTC. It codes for CASSPTGGSYNEQFF.

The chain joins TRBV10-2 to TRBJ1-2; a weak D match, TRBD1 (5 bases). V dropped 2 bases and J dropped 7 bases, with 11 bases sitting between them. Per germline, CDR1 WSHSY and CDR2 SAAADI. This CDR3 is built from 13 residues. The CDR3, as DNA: TGCGCCAGCAGTGAGGGAGGGGCTTTTGGCTACACCTTC. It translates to CASSEGGAFGYTF.

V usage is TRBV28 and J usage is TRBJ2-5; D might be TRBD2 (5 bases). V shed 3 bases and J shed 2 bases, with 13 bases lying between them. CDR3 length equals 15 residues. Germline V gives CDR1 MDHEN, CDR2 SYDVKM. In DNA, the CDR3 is TGTGCCAGCAGTTTCGCCGGGATCATGCAAGAGACCCAGTACTTC. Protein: CASSFAGIMQETQYF.